This T cell receptor beta chain was identified during a study of vaccination and CD4 T cells after COVID-19. Findings and limits, study-wide: For SARS-CoV-2-reactive clonotypes, the median went from approximately 23 to 38, a nonsignificant increase.

There are a few counts of this clonotype. The antigen is not known. At the Johns Hopkins FTIC core, DNA taken from cultured CD4+ T cells was sequenced by way of the Oncomine TCR Beta short-read assay. Genomic DNA was extracted from cultured CD4+ T cells. TCRdb called the PCR reads again in MiXCR, with one record for every CDR3 protein. Among about 15,000 distinct CDR3 sequences listed, around 53% were seen once. Sample treatment: approximately nine-day PBMC culture with coronavirus spike peptide pools or control peptides (ViraFEST assay). Once cultured around 10 days, CD4+ T cells underwent isolation by negative selection. The TCR was taken from a human donor who had recovered from COVID-19. Specimen: CD4+ T cells from blood, cultured in vitro.

The DNA for the CDR3 is TGTGCCACCAGTGATGCCACTAGCGGGCTTCCAGATACGCAGTATTTT. Translation: CATSDATSGLPDTQYF. The chain carries TRBV24-1 and TRBJ2-3; 9 bases agree with TRBD2. The V and J ends lost 3 bases and 4 bases, in that order; junction bases with no gene match: 7. The length of the CDR3 is 16 residues. Germline lookup yields CDR1 KGHDR and CDR2 SFDVKD.